This T cell receptor (beta chain) was observed in a study of cytomegalovirus exposure and HLA in healthy donors. Whole-study findings and limits: Cytomegalovirus-associated TCR beta chains were listed, numbering some 180. Specificity of a few CMV-associated chains for CMV antigens was verified in vitro. Further analysis was carried out later, and it showed several of the most significant clusters appearing linked to common viral pathogens.

This clone was detected ten times or more. The antigen is not known. The PCR made use of 60 Vbeta and 13 Jbeta primers. Sequencing used immunoSEQ multiplex PCR; TCRdb keeps in-frame clones, though not all of them. The data contain 200,000 to 250,000 clones, about 80% of them singletons. This TCR derives from a woman aged 60-70 years in good health and CMV-seropositive. Material for sequencing was PBMCs.

This CDR3 reads CASTTPTRIDPPNEKLFF. CDR3 DNA sequence: TGCGCCAGCACCACACCCACCAGGATAGATCCCCCGAATGAAAAACTGTTTTTT. This chain links TRBV4-1 with TRBJ1-4; no clear D. CDR1 is MGHRA and CDR2 is YSYEKL in the germline V gene. Trimming pared 7 bases from V and 5 bases from J, leaving 26 bases between. The CDR3 contains 18 residues.